This entry concerns a single T cell receptor (beta chain). Per the authors' pipeline: From reference gene primer amplification, estimates of nucleated cell counts were derived. The repertoire was sequenced with immunoSEQ multiplex PCR; TCRdb's copy has only in-frame clones and lacks some. Clone size and V and J calls were adopted from that table, with D and trimming inferred from the DNA. The sample lists under 110,000 clones; around 93% were seen once. The V end was cut by 1 base, the J end by 4 bases, with 10 bases between. Germline V gives CDR1 SGHNT, CDR2 YENEEA. The CDR3 consists of 15 residues. This entry is derived from a study of blood T cell repertoires in COVID-19. About the research overall: The United States, Italy and Spain provided the acute and convalescent COVID-19 samples. The cDNA or gDNA used as material had been derived from T cells, B-cell-depleted T cells, or PBMCs.

The TCR originated in a man aged 45-65 years with acute or convalescent COVID-19. The V gene is TRBV11-3, the J gene TRBJ2-2, with a tentative D call TRBD2 (6 bases). Sequenced material: peripheral blood. CDR3 sequence: CASSLGLVGTGELFF. The CDR3 DNA sequence: TGTGCCAGCAGCTTAGGACTAGTGGGCACCGGGGAGCTGTTTTTT.